A selection of T cell receptor beta chains follows, all from one sample in a study of cytomegalovirus exposure and HLA in healthy donors. Produced via immunoSEQ multiplex PCR; TCRdb's table is partial and in-frame only. The sample holds about 120,000 clones, roughly four fifths seen once. Sample: PBMCs. The receptor set was obtained from a man aged 35 to 55 in good health and CMV-seronegative. CDR3s include the opening cysteine and the closing phenylalanine or tryptophan. Each record gives: J gene, V gene, D gene, clone size, CDR3 protein, CDR3 DNA. D genes are given only for firm matches. Clone size is shown for a subset of rows, as once, few, many or a class of expanded clone.

J: TRBJ2-1; V: TRBV19; D: NA; size: NA; CDR3: CASSKGRRTNEQFF; DNA: TGTGCCAGTAGTAAGGGGAGGAGGACCAATGAGCAGTTCTTC
J: TRBJ1-2; V: TRBV19; D: NA; size: few; CDR3: CASTPTGYDYGYTF; DNA: TGTGCCAGTACCCCGACGGGATATGACTATGGCTACACCTTC
J: TRBJ2-4; V: TRBV6-5; D: TRBD1; size: NA; CDR3: CASSYGDRGPNIQYF; DNA: TGTGCCAGCAGTTACGGGGACAGGGGGCCTAACATTCAGTACTTC
J: TRBJ1-5; V: TRBV28; D: TRBD1; size: NA; CDR3: CASSFGTGGAVSNQPQHF; DNA: TGTGCCAGCAGTTTCGGGACAGGGGGCGCGGTTAGCAATCAGCCCCAGCATTTT
J: TRBJ1-1; V: TRBV7-9; D: NA; size: NA; CDR3: CASSSFRNGGGTEAFF; DNA: TGTGCCAGCAGCTCGTTTCGTAATGGAGGTGGCACTGAAGCTTTCTTT
J: TRBJ2-7; V: TRBV2; D: NA; size: NA; CDR3: CASRREGYEQYF; DNA: TGTGCCAGCAGGCGGGAAGGCTACGAGCAGTACTTC
J: TRBJ2-7; V: TRBV19; D: NA; size: NA; CDR3: CASSNQRQYEQYF; DNA: TGTGCCAGTAGTAACCAAAGACAATACGAGCAGTACTTC
J: TRBJ2-7; V: TRBV11-2; D: TRBD1; size: NA; CDR3: CASSHGTGRYEQYF; DNA: TGTGCCAGCAGCCACGGGACAGGGCGGTACGAGCAGTACTTC
J: TRBJ2-3; V: TRBV9; D: TRBD2; size: NA; CDR3: CASSVGAGGTDTQYF; DNA: TGTGCCAGCAGCGTAGGGGCGGGGGGCACAGATACGCAGTATTTT
J: TRBJ2-6; V: TRBV5-4; D: NA; size: NA; CDR3: CASSLGAPGANVLTF; DNA: TGTGCCAGCAGCTTGGGGGCTCCTGGGGCCAACGTCCTGACTTTC
J: TRBJ2-7; V: TRBV6-5; D: TRBD2; size: NA; CDR3: CASSYQATSGEYF; DNA: TGTGCCAGCAGTTACCAAGCGACTAGCGGGGAGTACTTC
J: TRBJ1-5; V: TRBV6-1; D: NA; size: NA; CDR3: CASSRGEGNQPQHF; DNA: TGTGCCAGCAGCCGGGGGGAGGGTAATCAGCCCCAGCATTTT
J: TRBJ2-2; V: TRBV6-5; D: TRBD1; size: NA; CDR3: CASRQGQMNTGELFF; DNA: TGTGCCAGCAGGCAGGGACAGATGAACACCGGGGAGCTGTTTTTT
J: TRBJ2-5; V: TRBV29-1; D: NA; size: NA; CDR3: CSVVGLTGQTRHQETQYF; DNA: TGCAGCGTTGTTGGTTTAACAGGCCAAACCCGTCACCAAGAGACCCAGTACTTC
J: TRBJ2-1; V: TRBV27; D: TRBD1; size: NA; CDR3: CASRRPLGQGHSEQFF; DNA: TGTGCCAGCAGGCGACCTTTGGGACAGGGGCATAGTGAGCAGTTCTTC
J: TRBJ2-3; V: TRBV7-3; D: TRBD2; size: NA; CDR3: CASSLTGGSADTQYF; DNA: TGTGCCAGCAGCTTAACTGGCGGGAGTGCAGATACGCAGTATTTT
J: TRBJ1-5; V: TRBV5-6; D: TRBD1; size: NA; CDR3: CASSFNRGSSNQPQHF; DNA: TGTGCCAGCAGCTTCAACAGGGGATCTAGCAATCAGCCCCAGCATTTT
J: TRBJ2-7; V: TRBV11-2; D: TRBD2; size: NA; CDR3: CASSRGLAVSYEQYF; DNA: TGTGCCAGCAGCCGGGGACTAGCGGTATCCTACGAGCAGTACTTC
J: TRBJ2-1; V: TRBV7-2; D: TRBD2; size: NA; CDR3: CASSLQGTSGYNEQFF; DNA: TGTGCCAGCAGCTTACAAGGGACTAGCGGTTACAATGAGCAGTTCTTC
J: TRBJ1-5; V: TRBV29-1; D: NA; size: NA; CDR3: CSVDIGANQPQHF; DNA: TGCAGCGTTGACATTGGGGCCAATCAGCCCCAGCATTTT
J: TRBJ2-2; V: TRBV7-2; D: NA; size: NA; CDR3: CASSLVGGGGTGELFF; DNA: TGTGCCAGCAGCTTAGTAGGCGGGGGCGGGACCGGGGAGCTGTTTTTT
J: TRBJ1-1; V: TRBV19; D: NA; size: NA; CDR3: CASSIEPDRPEAFF; DNA: TGTGCCAGTAGTATTGAACCCGACAGGCCTGAAGCTTTCTTT
J: TRBJ1-5; V: TRBV28; D: TRBD1; size: NA; CDR3: CASSLRQGNQPQHF; DNA: TGTGCCAGCAGTTTAAGACAGGGAAATCAGCCCCAGCATTTT
J: TRBJ2-1; V: TRBV9; D: TRBD1; size: NA; CDR3: CASSPGQGQFF; DNA: TGTGCCAGCAGCCCAGGACAGGGTCAGTTCTTC
J: TRBJ2-2; V: TRBV5-1; D: TRBD2; size: NA; CDR3: CASSLTTSGVPGELFF; DNA: TGCGCCAGCAGCCTGACGACTAGCGGGGTGCCCGGGGAGCTGTTTTTT
J: TRBJ2-5; V: TRBV9; D: NA; size: NA; CDR3: CASSTRTVPLQETQYF; DNA: TGTGCCAGCAGCACCCGGACAGTACCTCTTCAAGAGACCCAGTACTTC
J: TRBJ1-1; V: TRBV7-2; D: NA; size: NA; CDR3: CASSLSGPEAFF; DNA: TGTGCCAGCAGCTTATCAGGGCCTGAAGCTTTCTTT
J: TRBJ2-5; V: TRBV28; D: NA; size: NA; CDR3: CASSQQQGGRETQYF; DNA: TGTGCCAGCAGTCAACAACAGGGGGGGCGAGAGACCCAGTACTTC